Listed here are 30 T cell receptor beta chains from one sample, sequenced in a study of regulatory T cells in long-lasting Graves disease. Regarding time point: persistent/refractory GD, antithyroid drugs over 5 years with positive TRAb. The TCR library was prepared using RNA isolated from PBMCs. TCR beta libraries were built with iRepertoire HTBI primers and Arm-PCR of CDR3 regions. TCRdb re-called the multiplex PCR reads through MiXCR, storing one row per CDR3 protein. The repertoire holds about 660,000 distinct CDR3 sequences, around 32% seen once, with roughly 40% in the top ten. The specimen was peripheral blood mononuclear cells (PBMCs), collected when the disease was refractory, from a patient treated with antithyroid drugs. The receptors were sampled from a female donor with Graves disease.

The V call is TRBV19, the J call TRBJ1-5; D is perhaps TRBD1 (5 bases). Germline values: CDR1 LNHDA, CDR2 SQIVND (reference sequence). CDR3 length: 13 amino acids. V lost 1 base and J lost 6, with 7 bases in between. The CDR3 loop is CASSIGRAQPQHF. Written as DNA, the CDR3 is TGTGCCAGTAGTATAGGCAGGGCTCAGCCCCAGCATTTT.

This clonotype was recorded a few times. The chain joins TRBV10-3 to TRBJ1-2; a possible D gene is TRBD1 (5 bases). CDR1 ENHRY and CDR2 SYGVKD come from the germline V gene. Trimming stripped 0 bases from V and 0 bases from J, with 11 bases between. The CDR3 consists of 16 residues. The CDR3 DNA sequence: TGTGCCATCAGTGAGTCACGGCAGGGAGCTAACTATGGCTACACCTTC. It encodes CAISESRQGANYGYTF.

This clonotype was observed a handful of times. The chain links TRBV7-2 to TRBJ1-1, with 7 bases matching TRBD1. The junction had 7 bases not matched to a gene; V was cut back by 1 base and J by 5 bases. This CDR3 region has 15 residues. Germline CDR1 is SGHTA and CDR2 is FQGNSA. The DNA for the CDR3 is TGTGCCAGCAGCTTAGTGGTGACAGGGTCTACTGAAGCTTTCTTT. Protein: CASSLVVTGSTEAFF.

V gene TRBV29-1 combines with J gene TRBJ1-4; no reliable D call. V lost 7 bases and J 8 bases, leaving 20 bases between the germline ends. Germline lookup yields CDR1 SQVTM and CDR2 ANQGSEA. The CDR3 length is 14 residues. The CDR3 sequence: CSGSGGDVGEKLFF. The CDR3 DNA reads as TGCAGCGGCTCCGGTGGGGATGTTGGAGAAAAACTGTTTTTT.

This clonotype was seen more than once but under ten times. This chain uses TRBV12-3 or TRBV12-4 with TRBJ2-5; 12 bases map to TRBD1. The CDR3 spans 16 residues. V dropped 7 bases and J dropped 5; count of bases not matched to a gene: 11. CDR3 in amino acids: CASNPRGTGGVETQYF. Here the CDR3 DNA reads TGTGCCAGCAATCCGCGAGGGACAGGGGGCGTGGAGACCCAGTACTTC.

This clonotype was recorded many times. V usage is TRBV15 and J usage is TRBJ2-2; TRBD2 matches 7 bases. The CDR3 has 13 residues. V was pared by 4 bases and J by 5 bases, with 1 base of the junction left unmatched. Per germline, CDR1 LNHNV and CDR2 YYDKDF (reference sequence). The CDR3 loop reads CATSTGGTGELFF. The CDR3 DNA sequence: TGTGCCACCAGCACCGGGGGGACCGGGGAGCTGTTTTTT.

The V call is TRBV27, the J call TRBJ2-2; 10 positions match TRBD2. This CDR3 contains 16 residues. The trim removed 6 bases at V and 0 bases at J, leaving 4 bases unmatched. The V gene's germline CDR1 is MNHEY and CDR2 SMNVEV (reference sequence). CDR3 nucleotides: TGTGCCAGCAGAAGAGGACTAGCGGCGAACACCGGGGAGCTGTTTTTT. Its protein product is CASRRGLAANTGELFF.

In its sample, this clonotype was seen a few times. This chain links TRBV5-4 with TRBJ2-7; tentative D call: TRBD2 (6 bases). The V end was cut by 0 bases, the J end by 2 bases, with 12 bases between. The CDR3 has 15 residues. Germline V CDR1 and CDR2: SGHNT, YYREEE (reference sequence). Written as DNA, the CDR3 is TGTGCCAGCAGCTTGGGAGTTAGCGGCACCTACGAGCAGTACTTC. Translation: CASSLGVSGTYEQYF.

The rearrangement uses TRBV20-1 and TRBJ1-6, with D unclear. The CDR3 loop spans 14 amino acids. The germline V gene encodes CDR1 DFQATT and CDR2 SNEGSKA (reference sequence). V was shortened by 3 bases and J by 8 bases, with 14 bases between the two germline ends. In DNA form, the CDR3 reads TGCAGTGCTAGTTTAGCCGGGCAGTATTCACCCCTCCACTTT. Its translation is CSASLAGQYSPLHF.

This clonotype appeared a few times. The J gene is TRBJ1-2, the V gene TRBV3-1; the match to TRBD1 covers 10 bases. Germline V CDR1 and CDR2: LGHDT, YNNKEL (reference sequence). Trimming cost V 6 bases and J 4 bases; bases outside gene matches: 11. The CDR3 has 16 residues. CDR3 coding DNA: TGTGCCAGCAGGGGCTTCGGACAGGGGGTGACCTATGGCTACACCTTC. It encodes CASRGFGQGVTYGYTF.

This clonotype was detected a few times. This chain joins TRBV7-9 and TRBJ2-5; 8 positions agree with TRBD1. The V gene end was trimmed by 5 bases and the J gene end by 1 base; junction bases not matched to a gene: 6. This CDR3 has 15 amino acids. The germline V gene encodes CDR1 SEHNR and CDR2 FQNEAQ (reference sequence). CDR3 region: CASSGLGQGQETQYF. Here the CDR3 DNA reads TGTGCCAGCAGCGGGCTAGGACAGGGCCAAGAGACCCAGTACTTC. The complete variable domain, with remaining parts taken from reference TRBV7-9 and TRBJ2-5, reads DTGVSQNPRHKITKRGQNVTFRCDPISEHNRLYWYRQTLGQGPEFLTYFQNEAQLEKSRLLSDRFSAERPKGSFSTLEIQRTEQGDSAMYLCASSGLGQGQETQYFGPGTRLLVL.

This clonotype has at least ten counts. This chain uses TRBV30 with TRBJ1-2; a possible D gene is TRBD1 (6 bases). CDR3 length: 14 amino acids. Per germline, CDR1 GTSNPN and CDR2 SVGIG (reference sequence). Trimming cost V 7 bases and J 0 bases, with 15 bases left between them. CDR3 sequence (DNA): TGTGCCTCCCCCAATGGACAGTCTAACTATGGCTACACCTTC. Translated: CASPNGQSNYGYTF.

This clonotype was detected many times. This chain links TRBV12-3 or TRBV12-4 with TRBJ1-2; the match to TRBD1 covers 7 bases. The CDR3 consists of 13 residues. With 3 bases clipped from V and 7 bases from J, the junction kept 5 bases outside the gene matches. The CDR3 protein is CASSFQGGLGYTF. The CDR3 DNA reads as TGTGCCAGCAGTTTTCAAGGGGGCCTTGGCTACACCTTC.

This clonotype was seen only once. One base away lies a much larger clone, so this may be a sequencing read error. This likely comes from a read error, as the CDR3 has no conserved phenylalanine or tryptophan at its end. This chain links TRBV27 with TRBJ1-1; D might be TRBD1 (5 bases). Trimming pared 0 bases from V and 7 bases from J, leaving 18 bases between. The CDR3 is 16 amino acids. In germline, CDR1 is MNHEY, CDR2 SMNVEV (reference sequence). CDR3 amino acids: CASSLSGVGLLGEAFL. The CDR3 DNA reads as TGTGCCAGCAGTTTATCGGGTGTGGGGCTATTGGGTGAAGCTTTCCTT.

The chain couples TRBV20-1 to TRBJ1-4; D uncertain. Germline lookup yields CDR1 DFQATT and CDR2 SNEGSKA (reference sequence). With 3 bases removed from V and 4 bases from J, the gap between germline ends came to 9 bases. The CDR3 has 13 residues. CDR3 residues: CSARVSYNEKLFF. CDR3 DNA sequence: TGCAGTGCTAGGGTCAGTTATAATGAAAAACTGTTTTTT.

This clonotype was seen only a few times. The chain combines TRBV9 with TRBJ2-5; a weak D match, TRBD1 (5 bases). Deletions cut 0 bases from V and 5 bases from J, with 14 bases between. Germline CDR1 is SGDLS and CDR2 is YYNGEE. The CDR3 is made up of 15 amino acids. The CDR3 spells CASSVGGQGVETQYF. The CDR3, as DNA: TGTGCCAGCAGCGTAGGGGGTCAGGGCGTGGAGACCCAGTACTTC.

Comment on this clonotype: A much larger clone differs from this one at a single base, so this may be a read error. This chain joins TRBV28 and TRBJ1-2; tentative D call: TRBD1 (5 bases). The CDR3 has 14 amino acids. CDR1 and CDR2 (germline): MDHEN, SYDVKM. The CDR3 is CASGLKAGWHGYTF. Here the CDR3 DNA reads TGTGCCAGCGGTTTAAAAGCAGGGTGGCATGGCTACACCTTC.

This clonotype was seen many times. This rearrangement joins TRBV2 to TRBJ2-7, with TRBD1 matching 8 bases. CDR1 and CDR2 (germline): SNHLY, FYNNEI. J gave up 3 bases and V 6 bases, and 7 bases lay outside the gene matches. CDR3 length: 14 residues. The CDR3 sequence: CASRGQVGVYEQYF. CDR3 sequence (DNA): TGTGCCAGCAGGGGACAGGTAGGAGTCTACGAGCAGTACTTC.

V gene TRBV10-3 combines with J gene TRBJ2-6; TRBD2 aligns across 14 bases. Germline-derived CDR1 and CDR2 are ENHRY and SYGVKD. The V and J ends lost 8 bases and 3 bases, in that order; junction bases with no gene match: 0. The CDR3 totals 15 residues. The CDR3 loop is CAIGLAGGGANVLTF. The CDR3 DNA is TGTGCCATCGGACTAGCGGGAGGTGGGGCCAACGTCCTGACTTTC.

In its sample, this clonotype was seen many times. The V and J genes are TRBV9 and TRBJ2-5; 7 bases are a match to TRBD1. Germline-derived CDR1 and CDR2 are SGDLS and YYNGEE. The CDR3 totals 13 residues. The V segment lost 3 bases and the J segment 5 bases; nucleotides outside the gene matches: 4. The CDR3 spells CASSATGMETQYF. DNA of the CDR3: TGTGCCAGCAGCGCGACAGGGATGGAGACCCAGTACTTC.

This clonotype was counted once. The CDR3 region is CASSRSGGRASEQYF. Written as DNA, the CDR3 is TGTGCCAGCAGCCGCTCGGGCGGGAGGGCCTCCGAGCAGTACTTC. The V gene is TRBV11-2, the J gene TRBJ2-7, with 9 bases aligning to TRBD2. CDR1 and CDR2 from the germline V gene are SGHAT and FQNNGV. The trim removed 5 bases at V and 6 bases at J, leaving 11 bases unmatched. The CDR3 is made up of 15 amino acids.

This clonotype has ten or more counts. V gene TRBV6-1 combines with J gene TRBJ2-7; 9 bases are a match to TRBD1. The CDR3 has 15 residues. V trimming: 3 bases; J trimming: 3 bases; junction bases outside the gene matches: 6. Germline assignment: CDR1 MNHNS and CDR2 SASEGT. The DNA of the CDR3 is TGTGCCAGCAGTGAGGACCCGACAGGGGGCTACGAGCAGTACTTC. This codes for CASSEDPTGGYEQYF.

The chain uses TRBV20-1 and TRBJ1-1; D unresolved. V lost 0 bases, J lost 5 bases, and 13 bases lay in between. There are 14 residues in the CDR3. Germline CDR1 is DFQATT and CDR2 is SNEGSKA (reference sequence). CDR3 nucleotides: TGCAGTGCTAGAGAAAGTGTATTGGTGACTGAAGCTTTCTTT. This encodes CSARESVLVTEAFF.

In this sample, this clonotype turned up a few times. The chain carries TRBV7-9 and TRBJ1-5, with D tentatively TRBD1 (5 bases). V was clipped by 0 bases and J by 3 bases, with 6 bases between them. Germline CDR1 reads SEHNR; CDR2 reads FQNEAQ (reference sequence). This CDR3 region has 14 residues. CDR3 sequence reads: CASSLAGTNQPQHF. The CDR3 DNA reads TGTGCCAGCAGCTTAGCCGGGACCAATCAGCCCCAGCATTTT. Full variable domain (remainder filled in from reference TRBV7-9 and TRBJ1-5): DTGVSQNPRHKITKRGQNVTFRCDPISEHNRLYWYRQTLGQGPEFLTYFQNEAQLEKSRLLSDRFSAERPKGSFSTLEIQRTEQGDSAMYLCASSLAGTNQPQHFGDGTRLSIL.

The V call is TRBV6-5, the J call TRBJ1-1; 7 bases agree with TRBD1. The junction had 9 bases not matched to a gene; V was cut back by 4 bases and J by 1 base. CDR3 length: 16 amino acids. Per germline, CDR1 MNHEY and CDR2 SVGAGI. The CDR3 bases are TGTGCCAGCAGTTTCACCCAGGGGGGGACGAACACTGAAGCTTTCTTT. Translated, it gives CASSFTQGGTNTEAFF.

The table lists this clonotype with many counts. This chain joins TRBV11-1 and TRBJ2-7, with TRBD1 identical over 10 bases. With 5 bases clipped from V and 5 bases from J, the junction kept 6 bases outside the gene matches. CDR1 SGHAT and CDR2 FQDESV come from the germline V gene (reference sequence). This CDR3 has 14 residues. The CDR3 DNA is TGTGCCAGCAGCCCTGGGACAGGGGTCCACGAGCAGTACTTC. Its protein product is CASSPGTGVHEQYF. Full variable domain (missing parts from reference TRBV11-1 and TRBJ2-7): EAEVAQSPRYKITEKSQAVAFWCDPISGHATLYWYRQILGQGPELLVQFQDESVVDDSQLPKDRFSAERLKGVDSTLKIQPAELGDSAMYLCASSPGTGVHEQYFGPGTRLTVT.

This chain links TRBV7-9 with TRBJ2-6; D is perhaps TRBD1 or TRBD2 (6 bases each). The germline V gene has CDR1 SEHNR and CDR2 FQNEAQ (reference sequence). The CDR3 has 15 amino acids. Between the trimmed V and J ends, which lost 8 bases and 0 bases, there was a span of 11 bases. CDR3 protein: CASGPGASGANVLTF. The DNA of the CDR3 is TGTGCCAGCGGCCCGGGGGCCTCTGGGGCCAACGTCCTGACTTTC.

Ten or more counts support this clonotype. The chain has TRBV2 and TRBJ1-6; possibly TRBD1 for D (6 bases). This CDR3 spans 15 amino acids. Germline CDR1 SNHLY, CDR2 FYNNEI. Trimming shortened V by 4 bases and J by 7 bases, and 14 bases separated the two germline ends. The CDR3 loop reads CASSAPTGGNSPLHF. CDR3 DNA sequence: TGTGCCAGCAGTGCCCCGACAGGAGGAAATTCACCCCTCCACTTT.

The CDR3: CSASGRGEQYF. The CDR3 region has the DNA TGCAGTGCTAGCGGGAGAGGAGAGCAGTACTTC. The chain joins TRBV20-1 to TRBJ2-7; maybe TRBD2 (6 bases). V lost 3 bases to trimming and J lost 7 bases, with 10 bases between them. Germline V gene sequence: CDR1 DFQATT, CDR2 SNEGSKA (reference sequence). This CDR3 is built from 11 residues.

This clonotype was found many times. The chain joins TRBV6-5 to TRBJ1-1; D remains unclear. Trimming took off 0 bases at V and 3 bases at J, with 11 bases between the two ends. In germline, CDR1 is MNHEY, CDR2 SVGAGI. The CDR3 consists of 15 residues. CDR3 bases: TGTGCCAGCAGTTACTCCACCGGGATCCACACTGAAGCTTTCTTT. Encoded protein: CASSYSTGIHTEAFF.